The entry below describes one T cell receptor (beta chain). What it binds is unknown. The source of the sample is a study of T cell responses to AZD1222 COVID-19 vaccine. Broader study findings: Researchers report vaccine-associated CD4 TCRs spanning spike, with dominance at 160-218 and 743-854.

Sequenced by immunoSEQ multiplex PCR; TCRdb stores in-frame clones only, minus some. This sample has roughly 95,000 clones, with about 93% found just once. The V gene's germline CDR1 is LGHDT and CDR2 YNNKEL (reference sequence). Trimming took 8 bases from V and 7 from J, leaving 11 bases between them. This CDR3 contains 11 residues. V is TRBV3-1 (or the pseudogene TRBV3-2) and J is TRBJ1-1; unclear D gene. Specimen: peripheral blood, collected 28 days after the second AZD1222 dose. This clonotype originated in an adult who received the AZD1222 COVID-19 vaccine. The CDR3 bases are TGTGCCAGCGGAGCGGGGAATGAAGCTTTCTTT. Its translation: CASGAGNEAFF.